Listed here are 6 T cell receptor beta chains from one sample, sequenced in a study of cytomegalovirus exposure and HLA in healthy donors. PCR employed 60 Vbeta and 13 Jbeta primers. Produced via immunoSEQ multiplex PCR; TCRdb's table is partial and in-frame only. The repertoire holds about 89,000 clones, with roughly 85% as singletons. Sequencing was performed on PBMCs. The receptors were gathered from a man aged 40-50 years in good health and CMV-seropositive.

This chain joins TRBV7-2 and TRBJ2-5; D not resolved. In germline, CDR1 is SGHTA, CDR2 FQGNSA. This CDR3 is 14 amino acids long. Trimming cost V 1 base and J 2 bases, with 8 bases left between them. In DNA form, the CDR3 reads TGTGCCAGCAGCTTAGTTACAGAACAAGAGACCCAGTACTTC. Translating it yields CASSLVTEQETQYF.

The genes are TRBV5-1 and TRBJ1-1; no clear D gene. The V gene lost 1 base and the J gene lost 0 bases, with 10 bases spanning the gap. The CDR3 has 15 amino acids. Germline CDR1 is SGHRS and CDR2 is YFSETQ. In DNA form, the CDR3 reads TGCGCCAGCAGCTTGAGTGTTGCGGTGAACACTGAAGCTTTCTTT. It specifies CASSLSVAVNTEAFF.

Here the CDR3 reads CASSAPTSGSYEQYF. The CDR3 nucleotides are TGTGCCAGCAGTGCCCCTACTAGCGGTTCCTACGAGCAGTACTTC. V is TRBV6-1 and J is TRBJ2-7, with TRBD2 matching over 8 bases. This CDR3 has 15 amino acids. Trimming took 4 bases from V and 1 from J; bases not matched to a gene: 6. Per germline, CDR1 MNHNS and CDR2 SASEGT.

V is TRBV2 and J is TRBJ2-7, with TRBD2 identical over 15 bases. The germline V gene encodes CDR1 SNHLY and CDR2 FYNNEI. The V gene end was trimmed by 11 bases and the J gene end by 1 base; junction bases not matched to a gene: 6. This CDR3 contains 15 residues. As DNA, the CDR3 is TGTGCCCGCGGACTAGCGGGGGGGCGGTCCTACGAGCAGTACTTC. Translated: CARGLAGGRSYEQYF.

This rearrangement joins TRBV9 to TRBJ2-4; D may be TRBD1 (6 bases). CDR3 length: 14 residues. The germline V and J ends were trimmed by 3 bases and 1 base, with 8 bases remaining between them. CDR1 is SGDLS, CDR2 YYNGEE, per germline. In DNA, the CDR3 is TGTGCCAGCAGCGGAAGGGGGGCCAAAAACATTCAGTACTTC. This sequence encodes CASSGRGAKNIQYF.

The chain links TRBV30 to TRBJ2-1, with D possibly being TRBD2 (7 bases). V was cut by 3 bases and J by 5 bases, with 17 bases left in between. Germline CDR1 is GTSNPN and CDR2 is SVGIG (reference sequence). This CDR3 has 15 residues. CDR3 nucleotides: TGTGCCTGGAGGGGGGGGACAATCGACCACAATGAGCAGTTCTTC. Its protein product is CAWRGGTIDHNEQFF.